Below are 20 T cell receptor beta chains sequenced from a single sample in a study of response to subunit inactivated influenza vaccine. MiXCR, run by TCRdb on the RT-PCR reads, gives a single entry per CDR3 protein. The table lists 500,000 to 600,000 distinct CDR3 sequences, around 11% of them singletons, with approximately 10% in the top ten. This specimen consisted of PBMCs from blood, obtained on the day of vaccination. The source of these receptors is a man between 45 and 60 years old who received an inactivated influenza vaccine.

This clonotype has a handful of counts. The J gene is TRBJ2-5, the V gene TRBV28; 7 bases map to TRBD1. Germline CDR1 is MDHEN and CDR2 is SYDVKM. J gave up 2 bases and V 6 bases, and 9 bases lay outside the gene matches. The CDR3 is 15 residues long. The CDR3, as DNA: TGTGCCAGCAGCCCGATAGGGGGCTCTCAAGAGACCCAGTACTTC. Amino acid sequence: CASSPIGGSQETQYF.

This clonotype has more than one count but fewer than ten. This chain connects TRBV28 to TRBJ1-5; TRBD1 matches 10 bases. Germline loops: CDR1 MDHEN, CDR2 SYDVKM. The CDR3 has 15 residues. The V and J ends lost 6 bases and 3 bases, in that order; junction bases with no gene match: 5. The CDR3 loop reads CASRPGQGTNQPQHF. The CDR3 nucleotides read TGTGCCAGCAGACCGGGACAGGGGACCAATCAGCCCCAGCATTTT. Full variable domain (remainder filled in from reference TRBV28 and TRBJ1-5): DVKVTQSSRYLVKRTGEKVFLECVQDMDHENMFWYRQDPGLGLRLIYFSYDVKMKEKGDIPEGYSVSREKKERFSLILESASTNQTSMYLCASRPGQGTNQPQHFGDGTRLSIL.

The rearrangement joins TRBV18 to TRBJ2-5; 9 positions agree with TRBD1. Germline V gene sequence: CDR1 KGHSH, CDR2 LQKENI. The CDR3 extends over 15 amino acids. V dropped 3 bases and J dropped 5; count of bases not matched to a gene: 7. As DNA, the CDR3 is TGTGCCAGCTCACCCGGGACAGGGAATTGGGAGACCCAGTACTTC. Translation: CASSPGTGNWETQYF.

In this sample, this clonotype turned up a few times. This chain joins TRBV10-3 and TRBJ2-2; possible D gene TRBD1, 6 bases. The CDR3 covers 16 residues. Between the trimmed V and J ends, which lost 3 bases and 3 bases, there was a span of 14 bases. The germline V gene has CDR1 ENHRY and CDR2 SYGVKD. The CDR3 spells CAISDPGQTHTGELFF. The CDR3 DNA is TGTGCCATCAGTGACCCGGGACAAACACACACCGGGGAGCTGTTTTTT.

The V gene is TRBV20-1, the J gene TRBJ2-5; 10 bases map to TRBD1. Germline CDR1 and CDR2: DFQATT and SNEGSKA (reference sequence). CDR3 size: 15 residues. Unmatched junction bases numbered 7, after V lost 6 bases and J lost 0 bases. For the CDR3, the DNA is TGCAGTGCGAGGGACAGGGGATGGTACCAAGAGACCCAGTACTTC. Translating it yields CSARDRGWYQETQYF.

This clonotype appeared a few times. J is TRBJ1-5 and V is TRBV4-1, with 9 bases matching TRBD1. The CDR3 consists of 17 residues. Germline CDR1 MGHRA, CDR2 YSYEKL. V was pared by 4 bases and J by 0 bases, with 7 bases of the junction left unmatched. CDR3 coding DNA: TGCGCCAGCAGCCCTGACAGGGGGATATATAGCAATCAGCCCCAGCATTTT. It yields the protein CASSPDRGIYSNQPQHF.

This clonotype occurred a few times. The chain carries TRBV4-3 and TRBJ2-4, with 9 bases that match TRBD2. The V segment lost 0 bases and the J segment 3 bases; nucleotides outside the gene matches: 6. The length of the CDR3 is 17 residues. The V gene's germline CDR1 is LGHNA and CDR2 YSLEER. In DNA, the CDR3 is TGCGCCAGCAGCCAAGATGGACCTAGCGGGATCAAAAACATTCAGTACTTC. The encoded protein is CASSQDGPSGIKNIQYF.

This clonotype was seen more than once but under ten times. The gene calls are TRBV11-2 and TRBJ2-7; TRBD2 agrees at 8 bases. The germline V gene encodes CDR1 SGHAT and CDR2 FQNNGV. Losses at the gene ends were 1 base for V and 4 bases for J; bases not matched to a gene: 9. The CDR3 is made up of 16 amino acids. The CDR3 DNA reads TGTGCCAGCAGCTTAGGTTTGGGGACTAGTAAGTACGAGCAGTACTTC. The encoded protein is CASSLGLGTSKYEQYF.

This chain links TRBV11-2 with TRBJ2-7; tentatively, D is TRBD1 (6 bases). Germline-derived CDR1 and CDR2 are SGHAT and FQNNGV. The length of the CDR3 is 14 residues. V was trimmed by 3 bases and J by 3 bases, leaving 12 bases between them. CDR3 DNA: TGTGCCAGCAGCTTTAGGACAGCCCTCTACGAGCAGTACTTC. Translated: CASSFRTALYEQYF.

The V and J genes are TRBV20-1 and TRBJ2-7, with D perhaps assigned TRBD1 or TRBD2 (5 bases each). This CDR3 is built from 14 residues. The germline V gene encodes CDR1 DFQATT and CDR2 SNEGSKA (reference sequence). V was trimmed by 6 bases and J by 0 bases, leaving 15 bases between them. The CDR3 sequence: CSATGTGSSYEQYF. In DNA form, the CDR3 reads TGCAGTGCAACCGGGACGGGCAGCTCCTACGAGCAGTACTTC.

In its sample, this clonotype was seen many times. The chain is built from TRBV3-1 and TRBJ2-3, with D maybe TRBD2 (6 bases). The CDR3 has 17 residues. Germline loops: CDR1 LGHDT, CDR2 YNNKEL (reference sequence). The germline V and J ends were trimmed by 2 bases and 0 bases, with 15 bases remaining between them. CDR3: CASSQPGTSFSTDTQYF. The CDR3 coding sequence is TGTGCCAGCAGCCAACCAGGGACTTCCTTTAGCACAGATACGCAGTATTTT.

This clonotype was observed a handful of times. The chain carries TRBV29-1 and TRBJ1-1; D is undetermined. CDR1 is SQVTM and CDR2 is ANQGSEA in the germline V gene. CDR3 length equals 11 residues. Trimming stripped 5 bases from V and 7 bases from J, with 11 bases between. The CDR3 DNA is TGCAGCGTTCCCCGGACCTTTGAAGCTTTCTTT. It is translated as CSVPRTFEAFF.

This clonotype has ten or more counts. J is TRBJ2-7 and V is TRBV5-1, with 8 bases matching TRBD1. The V gene's germline CDR1 is SGHRS and CDR2 YFSETQ. V lost 0 bases to trimming and J lost 2 bases; unmatched junction nucleotides: 4. CDR3 size: 15 residues. The CDR3 nucleotides read TGCGCCAGCAGCTTGGGGGGGACAGGACCCTACGAGCAGTACTTC. This encodes CASSLGGTGPYEQYF. The full variable domain, rest sourced from reference TRBV5-1 and TRBJ2-7, is KAGVTQTPRYLIKTRGQQVTLSCSPISGHRSVSWYQQTPGQGLQFLFEYFSETQRNKGNFPGRFSGRQFSNSRSEMNVSTLELGDSALYLCASSLGGTGPYEQYFGPGTRLTVT.

The V call is TRBV5-1, the J call TRBJ2-1; D unresolved. Germline V lookup: CDR1 SGHRS, CDR2 YFSETQ. Trimming stripped 1 base from V and 3 bases from J, with 5 bases between. The CDR3 spans 13 residues. The CDR3: CASSLNIYNEQFF. The CDR3 coding sequence is TGCGCCAGCAGCTTGAACATCTACAATGAGCAGTTCTTC. The variable domain in full, with the rest retrieved from reference TRBV5-1 and TRBJ2-1, is KAGVTQTPRYLIKTRGQQVTLSCSPISGHRSVSWYQQTPGQGLQFLFEYFSETQRNKGNFPGRFSGRQFSNSRSEMNVSTLELGDSALYLCASSLNIYNEQFFGPGTRLTVL.

The rearrangement uses TRBV7-9 and TRBJ2-7, with TRBD1 identical over 8 bases. CDR1 and CDR2 from the germline V gene are SEHNR and FQNEAQ (reference sequence). With 4 bases clipped from V and 6 bases from J, the junction kept 2 bases outside the gene matches. There are 12 residues in the CDR3. The CDR3 here is CASSWTGSEQYF. CDR3 DNA: TGTGCCAGCAGCTGGACAGGGTCCGAGCAGTACTTC.

This chain connects TRBV20-1 to TRBJ2-1, with TRBD2 matching over 14 bases. CDR1 and CDR2 (germline): DFQATT, SNEGSKA (reference sequence). The CDR3 has 16 residues. V gave up 4 bases and J gave up 9 bases; unmatched junction bases: 11. This CDR3 reads CSATFPLTSGRGEQFF. The CDR3 DNA reads TGCAGTGCTACCTTCCCTTTGACTAGCGGGAGGGGTGAGCAGTTCTTC.

V usage is TRBV11-2 and J usage is TRBJ2-7; D might be TRBD2 (5 bases). Trimming removed 0 bases at V and 6 bases at J, with 12 bases between. The CDR3 covers 14 residues. CDR1 is SGHAT and CDR2 is FQNNGV in the germline V gene. CDR3 region: CASSLDWVGGEQYF. In DNA, the CDR3 is TGTGCCAGCAGCTTAGATTGGGTAGGAGGCGAGCAGTACTTC.

In its sample, this clonotype was seen many times. The chain carries TRBV11-2 and TRBJ1-2, with a weak D call TRBD1 (6 bases). V dropped 1 base and J dropped 0 bases, with 9 bases sitting between them. The CDR3 length is 15 residues. From germline, CDR1 is SGHAT and CDR2 FQNNGV. CDR3 region: CASSLVRGANYGYTF. The DNA for the CDR3 is TGTGCCAGCAGCTTAGTCAGGGGAGCTAACTATGGCTACACCTTC. Supplemented by reference TRBV11-2 and TRBJ1-2, the full variable domain reads EAGVAQSPRYKIIEKRQSVAFWCNPISGHATLYWYQQILGQGPKLLIQFQNNGVVDDSQLPKDRFSAERLKGVDSTLKIQPAKLEDSAVYLCASSLVRGANYGYTFGSGTRLTVV.

The V call is TRBV5-1, the J call TRBJ2-2; no reliable D call. Germline-derived CDR1 and CDR2 are SGHRS and YFSETQ. CDR3 length equals 14 residues. V was trimmed by 6 bases and J by 0 bases, leaving 9 bases between them. The CDR3 nucleotides read TGCGCCAGCAACGAAGGGTCGAACACCGGGGAGCTGTTTTTT. Encoded protein: CASNEGSNTGELFF.

This clonotype was observed many times. This chain links TRBV5-1 with TRBJ2-7; TRBD2 is a possible D gene (5 bases). The CDR3 consists of 14 residues. The ends were cut back, 4 bases at V and 0 bases at J, with 11 bases in the middle. CDR1 is SGHRS and CDR2 is YFSETQ in the germline V gene. The CDR3 DNA sequence: TGCGCCAGCAGCCACAGCGGTAGCTCCTACGAGCAGTACTTC. Translating it yields CASSHSGSSYEQYF.